A single sample gave rise to the 9 T cell receptor beta chains below, sequenced in a study of regulatory T cells in long-lasting Graves disease. Described time point: newly diagnosed GD, antithyroid drugs for less than 3 months. PBMC RNA served as the TCR library source. CDR3-region Arm-PCR and iRepertoire HTBI primers produced the TCR beta libraries. MiXCR was run by TCRdb on the multiplex PCR reads, yielding one entry per CDR3 protein. The data contain 550,000 to 700,000 distinct CDR3 sequences, roughly 15% of them singletons. These same data were also listed under a study on T cells in Graves' hyperthyroidism and ophthalmopathy.

The material sequenced was peripheral blood mononuclear cells (PBMCs), taken at new diagnosis, from a patient treated with antithyroid drugs. The receptors were gathered from a man aged 18 to 30 with Graves disease.

The rearrangement joins TRBV19 to TRBJ2-5, with 7 bases lining up with TRBD1. Germline V CDR1 and CDR2: LNHDA, SQIVND (reference sequence). This CDR3 is built from 14 residues. V gave up 5 bases and J gave up 5 bases; unmatched junction bases: 8. CDR3 sequence reads: CASSSTGVKETQYF. The DNA of the CDR3 is TGTGCCAGTAGTTCAACAGGGGTAAAGGAGACCCAGTACTTC.

This clonotype was recorded many times. Relative to the germline gene, one junction end is altered; a read error may explain this. The genes are TRBV7-3 and TRBJ2-5; TRBD2 matches 13 bases. Germline lookup yields CDR1 SGHTA and CDR2 FQGTGA. The CDR3 is 20 amino acids. CDR3 amino acids: CASNLGLAGVPPPAGETQYF. In nucleotides, the CDR3 is TGTGCCAGCAACTTAGGACTAGCGGGAGTCCCGCCACCGGCGGGCGAGACCCAGTACTTC. Full variable domain (remainder filled in from reference TRBV7-3 and TRBJ2-5): GAGVSQTPSNKVTEKGKYVELRCDPISGHTALYWYRQSLGQGPEFLIYFQGTGAADDSGLPNDRFFAVRPEGSVSTLKIQRTERGDSAVYLCASNLGLAGVPPPAGETQYFGPGTRLLVL.

This clonotype was seen a handful of times. The chain joins TRBV2 to TRBJ1-3; 9 nucleotides match TRBD1. Trimming at V came to 6 bases and at J to 3 bases, leaving 6 bases not matched to a gene. In germline, CDR1 is SNHLY, CDR2 FYNNEI. This CDR3 is 15 amino acids long. In DNA, the CDR3 is TGTGCCAGCAGCATACAGGGGGCGCGTGGAAACACCATATATTTT. Its protein is CASSIQGARGNTIYF.

Comments on this clonotype: Only one base separates this from a far larger clonotype, so it likely reflects a read error. V is TRBV6-2 or TRBV6-3 and J is TRBJ2-1; no definite D call. Gene TRBJ2-5 matches the end of the DNA better, so the J call may be wrong. Per germline, CDR1 MNHEY and CDR2 SVGEGT. This CDR3 region has 15 residues. The CDR3 sequence: CASGRRDRVEETQYF. As DNA, the CDR3 is TGTGCCAGCGGGCGGCGAGACCGGGTAGAAGAGACCCAGTACTTC.

This sequence joins TRBV15 and TRBJ2-7; D possibly uses TRBD1 or TRBD2 (5 bases each). V lost 0 bases, J lost 0 bases, and 15 bases lay in between. Germline assignment: CDR1 LNHNV and CDR2 YYDKDF (reference sequence). The CDR3 is 17 residues long. DNA for the CDR3: TGTGCCACCAGCAGAGATCCGGGGACCATAAGCTCCTACGAGCAGTACTTC. Translating gives CATSRDPGTISSYEQYF. The entire variable domain, with the rest obtained from reference TRBV15 and TRBJ2-7, is as follows: DAMVIQNPRYQVTQFGKPVTLSCSQTLNHNVMYWYQQKSSQAPKLLFHYYDKDFNNEADTPDNFQSRRPNTSFCFLDIRSPGLGDTAMYLCATSRDPGTISSYEQYFGPGTRLTVT.

Many counts were recorded for this clonotype. This sequence joins TRBV7-3 and TRBJ2-7; no reliable D call. CDR1 is SGHTA and CDR2 is FQGTGA in the germline V gene. The CDR3 loop spans 14 amino acids. Deletions cut 3 bases from V and 0 bases from J, with 9 bases between. The DNA of the CDR3 is TGTGCCAGCAGCTTTGGTCAGGACTCCTACGAGCAGTACTTC. Translation gives CASSFGQDSYEQYF.

This clonotype was counted between two and nine times. The rearrangement uses TRBV4-1 and TRBJ1-5; no reliable D call. V lost 0 bases and J lost 6, with 12 bases in between. The germline V gene has CDR1 MGHRA and CDR2 YSYEKL. The CDR3 loop spans 15 amino acids. The CDR3 here is CASSQDPAPFQPQHF. The CDR3 coding sequence is TGCGCCAGCAGCCAAGATCCGGCCCCTTTTCAGCCCCAGCATTTT.

This clonotype has only a few counts. J is TRBJ2-5 and V is TRBV20-1; D call uncertain. CDR1 and CDR2 from the germline V gene are DFQATT and SNEGSKA (reference sequence). Trimming left V 1 base short and J 4 bases short, with 19 bases between. This CDR3 has 16 residues. The CDR3 sequence is CSARGGQIGSRETQYF. In nucleotides, the CDR3 is TGCAGTGCTAGAGGGGGTCAGATAGGAAGCAGAGAGACCCAGTACTTC.

This clonotype was recorded many times. J is TRBJ2-5 and V is TRBV12-3 or TRBV12-4; 7 bases match TRBD1. The CDR3 contains 14 residues. The V and J ends lost 5 bases and 2 bases, in that order; junction bases with no gene match: 5. The CDR3 is CASSRPGQQETQYF. The CDR3 nucleotides read TGTGCCAGCAGTCGTCCGGGACAGCAAGAGACCCAGTACTTC.